The source of this TCR beta chain is a study of T cells in Graves' hyperthyroidism and ophthalmopathy. Study-level points and caveats: Within blood appeared most thyroid clonotypes that had expanded above 0.001. The model made its ophthalmopathy prediction, and onset followed a median approximately six months later.

From RNA transcripts, TCR beta CDR3 regions were amplified. With the HTBI primer set, the TCR CDR3 went through a first round of RT-PCR. Via MiXCR, TCRdb re-called the multiplex PCR reads, giving one row per CDR3 protein. The data show about 500,000 distinct CDR3 sequences, over 35% seen once. Diagnostic decisions used clinical symptoms, serum thyroxine and TRAb, thyroid ultrasound and orbital computed tomography. In the case of this clonotype: Its antigen is as yet unknown.

The trim removed 7 bases at V and 0 bases at J, leaving 11 bases unmatched. CDR1 and CDR2 from the germline V gene are SGHTS and YDEGEE. The CDR3 spans 16 residues. The sequenced sample consisted of peripheral blood or thyroid tissue (not recorded which). This clonotype was sampled from an adult woman with Graves' disease, either hyperthyroidism or ophthalmopathy (not recorded which). The chain joins TRBV5-8 to TRBJ1-2; TRBD1 aligns across 8 bases. The CDR3 region is CASSPGTGQANYGYTF. The DNA for the CDR3 is TGTGCCAGCTCCCCCGGGACAGGCCAAGCTAACTATGGCTACACCTTC.